These T cell receptor beta chains were read from a single sample in a study of blood T cells in healthy people across ages. TCRdb re-analysed the 5' RACE reads in MiXCR, keeping a single row per CDR3 protein. The sample records under 750,000 distinct CDR3 sequences, around 48% being singletons. Material for sequencing was blood. The receptor set was obtained from a man aged 80 or over in good health. CDR3s include the opening cysteine and the closing phenylalanine or tryptophan. D genes are given only for firm matches. Some rows mark clone size as missing; the rest say once, few, many or name a class of expanded clone.

j_call clone_size v_call d_call cdr3_aa cdr3_nt
TRBJ2-5 once TRBV25-1 - CATERAGQETQYF TGTGCCACCGAAAGGGCTGGACAAGAGACCCAGTACTTC
TRBJ2-5 - TRBV4-2 TRBD2 CASSQVASGEETQYF TGTGCCAGCAGCCAAGTCGCTAGCGGAGAAGAGACCCAGTACTTC
TRBJ1-2 - TRBV7-9 - CASSRTGRDGYTF TGTGCCAGCAGCCGTACGGGTAGGGATGGCTACACCTTC
TRBJ2-7 - TRBV6-2/TRBV6-3 TRBD1 CASSYLRRQGVFSEQYF TGTGCCAGCAGTTACCTGAGGCGACAGGGAGTTTTTAGCGAGCAGTACTTC
TRBJ2-7 - TRBV29-1 - CSVKGVTSFGTYEQYF TGCAGCGTCAAAGGGGTCACTAGTTTTGGGACCTACGAGCAGTACTTC
TRBJ2-1 - TRBV6-2/TRBV6-3 - CASSYWASNEQFF TGTGCCAGCAGTTACTGGGCTAGCAATGAGCAGTTCTTC
TRBJ2-1 - TRBV9 TRBD1 CASSPRQGANEQFF TGTGCCAGCAGCCCACGACAGGGGGCCAATGAGCAGTTCTTC
TRBJ2-1 - TRBV29-1 - CSVPVSNEQFF TGCAGCGTTCCAGTTTCCAATGAGCAGTTCTTC
TRBJ2-6 few TRBV6-1 - CASRKTGTGANVLTF TGTGCCAGCAGAAAAACAGGGACAGGGGCCAACGTCCTGACTTTC
TRBJ2-3 - TRBV5-1 TRBD2 CASTNGPTSGATDTQYF TGCGCCAGCACCAACGGCCCCACTAGCGGGGCCACAGATACGCAGTATTTT
TRBJ2-1 - TRBV29-1 - CNVDRGGSSYNEQFF TGCAACGTTGACAGGGGAGGGAGCTCCTACAATGAGCAGTTCTTC
TRBJ2-3 few TRBV7-9 - CASSPRSRDTDTQYF TGTGCCAGCAGTCCGAGGTCGCGGGACACAGATACGCAGTATTTT
TRBJ2-1 - TRBV7-7 TRBD1 CASSPTDRINEQFF TGTGCTAGCAGCCCAACGGACAGGATCAATGAGCAGTTCTTC
TRBJ2-1 few TRBV12-3/TRBV12-4 - CASSLRTTLGSSYNEQFF TGTGCCAGCAGTTTAAGGACTACCTTAGGGAGCTCCTACAATGAGCAGTTCTTC
TRBJ2-1 - TRBV10-3 TRBD2 CAISEFGTSGRNGEQFF TGTGCCATCAGTGAGTTTGGGACTAGCGGGAGAAATGGTGAGCAGTTCTTC
TRBJ2-3 - TRBV2 - CASSVGVHADTQYF TGTGCCAGCAGTGTGGGGGTTCACGCAGATACGCAGTATTTT
TRBJ2-1 few TRBV15 - CATSRDFLRGEQFF TGTGCCACCAGCAGAGATTTTCTGCGGGGTGAGCAGTTCTTC
TRBJ2-2 - TRBV20-1 - CSARAPAANTGELFF TGCAGTGCTAGAGCTCCAGCGGCGAACACCGGGGAGCTGTTTTTT
TRBJ2-1 - TRBV7-9 TRBD2 CASSRRAGGTYNEQFF TGTGCCAGCAGTCGGAGAGCGGGAGGGACCTACAATGAGCAGTTCTTC
TRBJ2-1 - TRBV24-1 - CATRHGHEQFF TGTGCCACCCGGCACGGCCATGAGCAGTTCTTC
TRBJ1-1 - TRBV5-1 - CASSLDGGRSTEAFF TGCGCCAGCAGCTTGGACGGGGGGAGGAGCACTGAAGCTTTCTTT
TRBJ2-3 few TRBV28 - CASSFPGNNAQYF TGTGCCAGCAGTTTCCCAGGGAACAATGCGCAGTATTTT
TRBJ2-7 few TRBV7-2 - CASSLGLGPSYEQYF TGTGCCAGCAGCCTAGGACTGGGACCATCCTACGAGCAGTACTTC
TRBJ1-4 - TRBV6-6 TRBD1 CANSSQGQAGLFF TGTGCCAACAGTTCCCAGGGACAGGCGGGACTGTTTTTT
TRBJ2-5 - TRBV2 TRBD2 CASRGLAGGFETQYF TGTGCCAGCAGAGGACTAGCGGGGGGCTTTGAGACCCAGTACTTC
TRBJ2-1 - TRBV19 - CASRSGNSYNEQFF TGTGCCAGTAGGTCGGGAAACTCCTACAATGAGCAGTTCTTC
TRBJ1-1 - TRBV29-1 - CSVINWGSKTEAFF TGCAGCGTCATCAATTGGGGATCGAAGACTGAAGCTTTCTTT
TRBJ2-1 - TRBV7-6 TRBD2 CASSFLLAGAYSEQFF TGTGCCAGCAGCTTCCTACTAGCGGGGGCTTACAGTGAGCAGTTCTTC
TRBJ2-7 few TRBV6-2/TRBV6-3 TRBD1 CASSPTTGERSYEQYF TGTGCCAGCAGTCCAACGACAGGGGAAAGATCCTACGAGCAGTACTTC
TRBJ1-1 - TRBV3-1 TRBD1 CASSRGTGGRNTEAFF TGTGCCAGCAGCCGAGGCACAGGGGGAAGGAACACTGAAGCTTTCTTT
TRBJ2-7 many TRBV7-6 - CASSQGSGTIYEQYF TGTGCCAGCAGCCAGGGGTCGGGGACGATCTACGAGCAGTACTTC
TRBJ2-3 - TRBV20-1 TRBD1 CSANGQGSPDTQYF TGCAGTGCTAACGGACAGGGCTCCCCAGATACGCAGTATTTT
TRBJ1-1 - TRBV20-1 - CSARDNRVNTEAFF TGCAGTGCTAGAGACAACAGGGTTAACACTGAAGCTTTCTTT
TRBJ2-1 - TRBV13 - CASSLVSRTEQFF TGTGCCAGCAGCTTAGTCAGCAGGACCGAGCAGTTCTTC
TRBJ2-5 many TRBV5-1 - CASSLGSSVETQYF TGCGCCAGCAGCTTGGGGTCGTCTGTGGAGACCCAGTACTTC
TRBJ2-3 once TRBV9 TRBD1 CASSVSGQKGETQYF TGTGCCAGCAGCGTATCGGGACAGAAGGGAGAGACGCAGTATTTT
TRBJ2-6 - TRBV7-3 - CASSSAGLGANVLTF TGTGCCAGCAGCTCTGCCGGCCTAGGGGCCAACGTCCTGACTTTC
TRBJ2-7 - TRBV9 TRBD1 CASSETGGKYEQYF TGTGCCAGCAGCGAGACAGGGGGCAAATACGAGCAGTACTTC
TRBJ1-2 - TRBV5-1 - CASSLVIQGDGYTF TGCGCCAGCAGCTTGGTGATCCAGGGCGATGGCTACACCTTC
TRBJ2-5 - TRBV5-1 - CASSRQEDQETQYF TGCGCCAGCAGCCGGCAGGAGGACCAAGAGACCCAGTACTTC
TRBJ1-4 few TRBV4-3 - CASSQRGGTNEKLFF TGCGCCAGCAGCCAGAGAGGAGGAACTAATGAAAAACTGTTTTTT
TRBJ2-7 - TRBV19 - CASSMTEYEQYF TGTGCCAGTAGTATGACAGAGTACGAGCAGTACTTC
TRBJ2-5 few TRBV7-9 - CASSLAPRSGETQYF TGTGCCAGCAGCTTAGCGCCCAGGTCGGGGGAGACCCAGTACTTC
TRBJ2-5 - TRBV7-7 TRBD2 CASSLGWTSGEETQYF TGTGCTAGCAGCTTAGGTTGGACTAGCGGGGAGGAGACCCAGTACTTC
TRBJ1-4 - TRBV3-1 TRBD1 CASSPTGTGLFF TGTGCCAGCAGCCCAACCGGGACAGGATTGTTTTTT
TRBJ1-1 - TRBV3-1 - CASSDRVTEAFF TGTGCCAGCAGCGACCGGGTGACTGAAGCTTTCTTT
TRBJ2-2 - TRBV29-1 TRBD2 CSVGRGGNTGELFF TGCAGCGTTGGTCGGGGGGGTAACACCGGGGAGCTGTTTTTT
TRBJ2-4 - TRBV12-3/TRBV12-4 - CASSQVGDNNRNIQYF TGTGCCAGCAGTCAGGTGGGGGATAACAACAGAAACATTCAGTACTTC
TRBJ2-4 - TRBV12-5 - CASGLVRAGLISYERYF TGTGCTAGTGGTTTGGTAAGGGCAGGGCTTATTTCCTACGAGCGGTACTTC
TRBJ2-1 few TRBV7-2 - CASSLDRLRNEQFF TGTGCCAGCAGCTTAGATCGGCTTCGGAATGAGCAGTTCTTC
TRBJ1-1 many TRBV6-6 - CASSLSSLGGREAFF TGTGCCAGCAGTTTAAGCTCTTTGGGAGGGCGGGAAGCTTTCTTT
TRBJ2-6 - TRBV14 - CASSLKRNRVDSGANVLTF TGTGCCAGCAGCCTTAAGAGGAACAGGGTCGACTCTGGGGCCAACGTCCTGACTTTC
TRBJ2-5 few TRBV2 - CASSVSNQYF TGTGCCAGCAGTGTGTCGAACCAGTACTTC